The next 4 T cell receptor beta chains were all read from a single sample in a study of PD-1 blockade in classical Hodgkin lymphoma. Patients all relapsed after autologous stem cell transplantation, and there was variation in brentuximab vedotin exposure. The data were produced by immunoSEQ multiplex PCR, yet TCRdb's version contains in-frame clones alone and is incomplete. The data show roughly 56,000 clones, approximately 90% seen once. Source: peripheral blood mononuclear cells (PBMCs), taken before the second cycle of nivolumab. These receptors were collected from a human donor with classical Hodgkin lymphoma.

The V gene is TRBV5-6, the J gene TRBJ2-5, with 7 positions matching TRBD1. Looked up from germline, CDR1 is SGHDT and CDR2 is YYEEEE. Unmatched junction bases numbered 5, after V lost 5 bases and J lost 4 bases. CDR3 length equals 13 residues. Here the CDR3 reads CASSPGGRETQYF. CDR3 coding DNA: TGTGCCAGCAGTCCAGGGGGTCGAGAGACCCAGTACTTC.

Written as DNA, the CDR3 is TGTGCCAGCAGCCCGACAGGGGAGAACAATCAGCCCCAGCATTTT. Translated, it gives CASSPTGENNQPQHF. The rearrangement uses TRBV7-9 and TRBJ1-5; TRBD1 matches 8 bases. The CDR3 has 15 residues. With V trimmed by 5 bases and J by 3 bases, 6 bases remained unmatched. Germline V gene data show CDR1 as SEHNR and CDR2 as FQNEAQ (reference sequence).

The CDR3 here is CASSFGLAGGPLYNEQFF. DNA for the CDR3: TGTGCCAGCAGTTTTGGGTTGGCGGGGGGTCCGCTCTACAATGAGCAGTTCTTC. The chain joins TRBV28 to TRBJ2-1; 8 nucleotides match TRBD2. CDR3 size: 18 residues. Germline V lookup: CDR1 MDHEN, CDR2 SYDVKM. Trimming at V came to 3 bases and at J to 3 bases, leaving 13 bases not matched to a gene. Variable domain in full (rest from reference TRBV28 and TRBJ2-1): DVKVTQSSRYLVKRTGEKVFLECVQDMDHENMFWYRQDPGLGLRLIYFSYDVKMKEKGDIPEGYSVSREKKERFSLILESASTNQTSMYLCASSFGLAGGPLYNEQFFGPGTRLTVL.

The chain has TRBV5-1 and TRBJ1-5, with 10 bases that match TRBD1. The J segment lost 8 bases and the V segment lost 4 bases, leaving 9 bases of the junction unmatched. The V gene's germline CDR1 is SGHRS and CDR2 YFSETQ. The CDR3 sequence is 15 residues long. The CDR3 protein is CASSPDGGQGKPQHF. CDR3 sequence (DNA): TGCGCCAGCAGCCCCGACGGGGGACAGGGGAAGCCCCAGCATTTT.